This T cell receptor beta chain derives from a study of identical twins. General study results and limits: Out-of-frame alpha sequences shared between twins exhibited an excess of low generation probability. Within cord blood, abundant beta clonotypes carried fewer insertions, but memory repertoires showed no such trend.

Only a few counts were recorded for this clonotype. The target antigen is unknown. The germline V and J ends were trimmed by 1 base and 6 bases, with 16 bases remaining between them. Germline assignment: CDR1 LGHDT and CDR2 YNNKEL (reference sequence). The CDR3 is made up of 16 amino acids. TCRdb independently ran MiXCR on the 5' RACE reads; one entry per CDR3 protein. The sample lists 250,000 or so distinct CDR3 sequences, approximately 12% occurring once. The same sample was also studied in work on yellow fever vaccine responses in identical twins.

The J gene is TRBJ2-4, the V gene TRBV3-1; D might be TRBD1 or TRBD2, each matching 6 bases. Sequencing input: memory (CD45RO+) T cells sorted from blood. The origin of this receptor is a woman aged 18-30 years in good health. DNA for the CDR3: TGTGCCAGCAGCCAAGTTAACAGGGAGGTCGGAAACATTCAGTACTTC. Translating gives CASSQVNREVGNIQYF.